A single TCR beta chain is shown here with its context. Its target is not known. The sample belongs to a study of Tregs in tolerant kidney transplant recipients. The method was immunoSEQ multiplex PCR; TCRdb's version includes in-frame clones alone and lacks a portion of them. This sample yields about 88,000 clones, of which 85% to 95% are seen a single time; roughly 5% belongs to the top ten. Unstimulated Tregs (CD4+CD25+CD127-) and CD4+CD25- non-Tregs were sorted from PBMCs. The germline V gene encodes CDR1 SGHNT and CDR2 YYREEE (reference sequence). The germline V and J ends were trimmed by 2 bases and 5 bases, with 16 bases remaining between them. The CDR3 has 15 residues. Study results and caveats: Activated donor B cell expansion appeared to reveal the most relevant donor-specific TCRbeta repertoire.

Sequencing used CD8+ T cells from blood. The TCR originated in a human donor in good health. The V gene is TRBV5-4, the J gene TRBJ1-1, with D perhaps TRBD1 (6 bases). The CDR3 protein is CASSLYRESRTEAFF. In DNA form, the CDR3 reads TGTGCCAGCAGCTTATACAGGGAAAGTAGAACTGAAGCTTTCTTT.